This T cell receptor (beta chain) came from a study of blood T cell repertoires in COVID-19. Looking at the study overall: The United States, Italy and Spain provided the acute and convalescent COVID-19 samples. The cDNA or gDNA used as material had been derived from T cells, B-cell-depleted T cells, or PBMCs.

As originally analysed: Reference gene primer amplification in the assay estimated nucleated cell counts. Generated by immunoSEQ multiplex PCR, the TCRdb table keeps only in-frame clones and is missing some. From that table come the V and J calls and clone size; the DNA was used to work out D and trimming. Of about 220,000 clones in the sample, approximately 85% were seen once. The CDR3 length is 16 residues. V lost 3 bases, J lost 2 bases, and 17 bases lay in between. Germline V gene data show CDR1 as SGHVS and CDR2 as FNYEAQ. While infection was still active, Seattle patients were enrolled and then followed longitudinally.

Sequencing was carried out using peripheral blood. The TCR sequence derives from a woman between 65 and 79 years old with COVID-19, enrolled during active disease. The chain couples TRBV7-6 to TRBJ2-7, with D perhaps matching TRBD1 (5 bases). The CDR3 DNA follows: TGTGCCAGCAGCTTGCCGTGGGGCCCTAGGCCCTACGAGCAGTACTTC. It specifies CASSLPWGPRPYEQYF.